Listed below are T cell receptor beta chains from one sample, sequenced in a study of tumor-infiltrating lymphocytes in oesophageal squamous cell carcinoma. A single record per CDR3 protein comes from TCRdb applying MiXCR to the PCR reads. The table records over 13,000 distinct CDR3 sequences, over 45% of them present only once. Sequenced material: esophageal tumor tissue. The receptors were gathered from a male donor with esophageal squamous cell carcinoma. Each CDR3 is given with its conserved first and last residue. Each record gives: clone size, V gene, J gene, D gene, CDR3 protein, CDR3 DNA. A D gene is named only where the DNA matches it firmly. Clone size is stated in some rows and not others, as once, few, many or a class when expanded.

>-|TRBV7-7|TRBJ2-3|TRBD2
CASSRLAGGVDTQYF
TGTGCTAGCAGCCGACTAGCGGGGGGGGTAGATACGCAGTATTTT
>-|TRBV7-2|TRBJ2-7|TRBD1
CASSSTGTGPYEQYF
TGTGCCAGCAGCTCTACCGGGACAGGACCCTACGAGCAGTACTTC
>-|TRBV12-3/TRBV12-4|TRBJ1-4|-
CASSWREREKLFF
TGTGCCAGCAGTTGGAGGGAGAGGGAAAAACTGTTTTTT
>many|TRBV7-6|TRBJ2-1|TRBD1
CASSQGDLNEQFF
TGTGCCAGCAGCCAGGGGGACCTCAATGAGCAGTTCTTC
>-|TRBV14|TRBJ2-1|-
CASSKGGNEQFF
TGTGCCAGCAGCAAAGGGGGAAATGAGCAGTTCTTC
>once|TRBV5-1|TRBJ2-1|TRBD2
CASSFIAGGPYNEQFF
TGCGCCAGCAGCTTTATAGCGGGAGGCCCCTACAATGAGCAGTTCTTC
>-|TRBV7-2|TRBJ1-5|TRBD1
CASSLGSRGREPQHF
TGTGCCAGCAGCTTAGGGTCGAGGGGGCGAGAGCCCCAGCATTTT
>many|TRBV11-3|TRBJ1-1|-
CASSLQGSNTEAFF
TGTGCCAGCAGCTTGCAAGGATCAAACACTGAAGCTTTCTTT
>-|TRBV7-4|TRBJ2-1|-
CASRFRGDHNEQFF
TGTGCCAGCAGATTTAGGGGGGATCACAATGAGCAGTTCTTC
>once|TRBV6-1|TRBJ1-1|-
CASSSIGTQAFF
TGTGCCAGCAGTTCTATAGGGACGCAAGCTTTCTTT
>-|TRBV10-1|TRBJ2-4|-
CASRDQGTDSGGQYF
TGCGCCAGCAGGGACCAAGGGACGGACTCGGGCGGGCAGTACTTC
>-|TRBV6-2/TRBV6-3|TRBJ1-4|-
CASSQQGWGEKLFF
TGTGCCAGCAGCCAACAGGGCTGGGGGGAAAAACTGTTTTTT
>-|TRBV2|TRBJ2-7|TRBD2
CASKSGRALTAYEQYF
TGTGCCAGCAAAAGCGGGAGGGCCCTGACCGCCTACGAGCAGTACTTC
>-|TRBV6-6|TRBJ2-7|TRBD2
CASSGSTSGWASYEQYF
TGTGCCAGCAGTGGATCCACTAGCGGGTGGGCCTCCTACGAGCAGTACTTC
>once|TRBV7-1|TRBJ2-1|-
CASSSRKGSSFNEQFF
TGTGCCAGCAGCTCCCGAAAGGGGAGTTCCTTCAATGAGCAGTTCTTC
>-|TRBV6-5|TRBJ2-1|TRBD1
CASRRTGFEFNEQFF
TGTGCCAGCAGGAGGACAGGGTTCGAGTTCAATGAGCAGTTCTTC
>many|TRBV7-6|TRBJ2-2|TRBD1
CASRYGQGYTGELFF
TGTGCCAGCAGATACGGACAGGGGTACACCGGGGAGCTGTTTTTT
>-|TRBV24-1|TRBJ2-7|TRBD1
CATSDLGDRGYNEQYF
TGTGCCACCAGTGATTTAGGAGACAGGGGCTACAATGAGCAGTACTTC
>-|TRBV28|TRBJ1-2|-
CASSLNLGVKGYTF
TGTGCCAGCAGTTTAAATCTCGGGGTAAAAGGCTACACCTTC
>-|TRBV6-8|TRBJ2-3|-
CASSYSAVRRTDTQYF
TGTGCCAGCAGTTACTCGGCGGTTAGACGCACAGATACGCAGTATTTT
>few|TRBV20-1|TRBJ2-7|TRBD2
CSARGGAEQYF
TGCAGTGCTAGGGGAGGGGCCGAGCAGTACTTT
>-|TRBV11-2|TRBJ2-5|-
CASSLVRRGGELQETQYF
TGTGCCAGCAGCTTAGTGAGGCGAGGCGGCGAACTACAAGAGACCCAGTACTTC
>few|TRBV6-5|TRBJ2-3|TRBD2
CASSYSGTSGPTSTDTQYF
TGTGCCAGCAGTTACTCAGGGACTAGCGGCCCCACTAGCACAGATACGCAGTATTTT
>few|TRBV6-7|TRBJ2-1|-
CASTTIEYGFYNEQFF
TGTGCCAGCACCACAATCGAATACGGGTTCTACAATGAGCAGTTCTTC
>few|TRBV7-2|TRBJ2-1|-
CASSEGLTNNEQFF
TGTGCCAGCAGCGAGGGACTGACCAACAATGAGCAGTTCTTC
>many|TRBV6-2/TRBV6-3|TRBJ1-5|-
CASRLDSHQPQHF
TGTGCCAGCAGGCTTGACAGTCATCAGCCCCAGCATTTT
>-|TRBV11-2|TRBJ2-7|TRBD2
CASSLLLAGDGEQYF
TGTGCCAGCAGCCTACTCCTAGCGGGGGACGGTGAGCAGTACTTC